Listed below are T cell receptor beta chains from one sample, sequenced in a study of PD-1 blockade in classical Hodgkin lymphoma. Assay used: immunoSEQ multiplex PCR; TCRdb lists only in-frame clones, some missing. The sample shows around 34,000 clones, about nine tenths of them seen only once. This specimen was CD4+ T cells from blood, taken at baseline. The receptors stem from a human donor with classical Hodgkin lymphoma. Both conserved end residues are part of each CDR3. The D gene is left open where the match is weak. Size tells how often a clone was seen (once, few, many) or the class of an expanded clone, and some rows leave it out.

v_gene	d_gene	abundance	j_gene	CDR3aa	CDR3nt
TRBV7-8	.	.	TRBJ1-1	CASSLRTVNTEAFF	TGTGCCAGCAGCTTACGGACGGTTAACACTGAAGCTTTCTTT
TRBV5-6	.	.	TRBJ2-1	CASSLIDRADYNEQFF	TGTGCCAGCAGCTTGATCGATCGAGCCGATTACAATGAGCAGTTCTTC
TRBV6-5	.	.	TRBJ2-1	CASSRDNEQFF	TGTGCCAGCAGCCGTGACAATGAGCAGTTCTTC
TRBV7-8	TRBD1	.	TRBJ2-7	CASSYNPGTGGYEQYF	TGTGCCAGCAGCTACAACCCCGGGACAGGCGGGTACGAGCAGTACTTC
TRBV5-1	.	.	TRBJ2-6	CASSLGLPGGGSGANVLTF	TGCGCCAGCAGCTTGGGCCTCCCAGGGGGAGGCTCTGGGGCCAACGTCCTGACTTTC
TRBV14	.	.	TRBJ2-2	CASRPSPRKDRAGELFF	TGTGCCAGCAGGCCTTCCCCACGGAAGGATCGGGCCGGGGAGCTGTTTTTT
TRBV5-1	TRBD2	.	TRBJ2-3	CASSLALSGRPPDTQYF	TGCGCCAGCAGCTTGGCCCTGAGCGGGAGGCCTCCCGATACGCAGTATTTT
TRBV30	.	.	TRBJ2-5	CAWNAHGQETQYF	TGTGCCTGGAACGCACACGGGCAAGAGACCCAGTACTTC
TRBV28	.	.	TRBJ2-5	CASRGGGNKETQYF	TGTGCCAGCCGAGGGGGGGGAAACAAAGAGACCCAGTACTTC
TRBV7-2	.	.	TRBJ2-7	CASSGRRPYEQYF	TGTGCCAGCAGCGGCCGCCGTCCCTACGAGCAGTACTTC
TRBV27	.	.	TRBJ1-5	CASSYHGQPQHF	TGTGCCAGCAGCTACCACGGTCAGCCCCAGCATTTT
TRBV19	.	.	TRBJ1-1	CASSIRRAPTTGANTEAFF	TGTGCCAGTAGTATCCGACGGGCCCCGACGACAGGCGCGAACACTGAAGCTTTCTTT
TRBV5-4	TRBD2	.	TRBJ2-1	CASSHKGTSGRAQYNEQFF	TGTGCCAGCAGCCACAAGGGGACTAGCGGGAGGGCTCAGTACAATGAGCAGTTCTTC
TRBV10-2	.	.	TRBJ1-5	CASSEEFAQPQHF	TGCGCCAGCAGTGAGGAATTCGCTCAGCCCCAGCATTTT
TRBV6-5	.	few	TRBJ2-7	CASSYNYEQYF	TGTGCCAGCAGTTACAACTACGAGCAGTACTTC
TRBV10-2	.	.	TRBJ2-3	CASSEPSVEDTQYF	TGCGCCAGCAGTGAGCCTAGCGTGGAAGATACGCAGTATTTT
TRBV30	.	.	TRBJ1-5	CAWSGQASNQPQHF	TGTGCCTGGAGTGGACAGGCAAGCAATCAGCCCCAGCATTTT
TRBV19	TRBD1	.	TRBJ2-7	CASSAGQGPSYEQYF	TGTGCCAGTAGTGCCGGACAGGGGCCCTCCTACGAGCAGTACTTC
TRBV29-1	.	.	TRBJ1-1	CSVGGNGKAFF	TGCAGCGTTGGCGGTAACGGGAAAGCTTTCTTT
TRBV30	.	.	TRBJ2-3	CAWTSRGGSTDTQYF	TGTGCCTGGACCTCCAGGGGTGGGTCCACAGATACGCAGTATTTT
TRBV29-1	TRBD2	.	TRBJ2-7	CSGAGSAGGDEQYF	TGCAGCGGAGCAGGGTCAGCGGGAGGAGATGAGCAGTACTTC
TRBV2	.	.	TRBJ1-1	CASSDRRGGNTEAFF	TGTGCCAGCAGTGACCGCCGTGGGGGGAACACTGAAGCTTTCTTT
TRBV7-9	.	.	TRBJ1-5	CASSFSSGPGGNQPQHF	TGTGCCAGCAGCTTTTCCTCCGGGCCAGGCGGCAATCAGCCCCAGCATTTT
TRBV29-1	.	few	TRBJ1-1	CSVVRNTEAFF	TGCAGCGTTGTAAGGAACACTGAAGCTTTCTTT
TRBV5-6	TRBD1	.	TRBJ1-2	CASRTDRDIGYTF	TGTGCCAGCAGGACCGACAGGGATATTGGCTACACCTTC
TRBV7-8	.	once	TRBJ1-5	CASSLGFRNQPQHF	TGTGCCAGCAGCTTAGGATTCCGCAATCAGCCCCAGCATTTT
TRBV9	.	.	TRBJ1-4	CASSVGRGLGQEKLFF	TGTGCCAGCAGCGTCGGTCGGGGACTAGGGCAAGAAAAACTGTTTTTT
TRBV28	TRBD1	.	TRBJ1-2	CASSPPPDRERDYGYTF	TGTGCCAGCAGTCCTCCCCCTGACAGGGAAAGGGACTATGGCTACACCTTC
TRBV7-8	.	.	TRBJ2-1	CASSAREGYNEQFF	TGTGCCAGCAGCGCCCGAGAGGGGTACAATGAGCAGTTCTTC
TRBV2	TRBD1	.	TRBJ1-2	CASRGGTGPGYTF	TGTGCCAGCAGGGGGGGGACAGGGCCGGGCTACACCTTC
TRBV5-3	.	.	TRBJ2-6	CARSLVTGANVLTF	TGTGCCAGAAGCTTGGTTACTGGGGCCAACGTCCTGACTTTC
TRBV5-8	TRBD1	few	TRBJ1-5	CASSFHRGDTPGVPQHF	TGTGCCAGCAGCTTTCACAGGGGCGATACCCCAGGAGTACCCCAGCATTTT
TRBV27	TRBD1	once	TRBJ1-2	CASSLSGQYGYTF	TGTGCCAGCAGTTTATCGGGACAGTATGGCTACACCTTC
TRBV7-9	TRBD1	.	TRBJ2-3	CASASGQNTDTQYF	TGTGCCAGCGCCTCGGGACAGAACACAGATACGCAGTATTTT
TRBV10-3	TRBD2	.	TRBJ2-1	CAIRGTSGSIF	TGTGCCATCAGGGGGACTAGCGGGTCGATCTTC
TRBV28	.	.	TRBJ2-7	CASSLRDWGRDYEQYF	TGTGCCAGCAGTTTACGGGATTGGGGTCGAGACTACGAGCAGTACTTC
TRBV15	.	.	TRBJ2-7	CATSRVGPYEQYF	TGTGCCACCAGCAGAGTAGGTCCCTACGAGCAGTACTTC
TRBV29-1	.	.	TRBJ2-3	CSVIVADTQYF	TGCAGCGTAATCGTCGCGGATACGCAGTATTTT
TRBV5-1	.	.	TRBJ1-2	CASSLGRVGYTF	TGCGCCAGCAGCTTGGGCAGGGTGGGCTACACCTTC
TRBV20-1	.	.	TRBJ1-1	CSARTGTEAFF	TGCAGTGCCAGAACGGGCACTGAAGCTTTCTTT
TRBV6-1	.	few	TRBJ1-2	CASSDLRTLANYGYTF	TGTGCCAGCAGTGATTTGAGGACCCTAGCTAACTATGGCTACACCTTC
TRBV19	TRBD1	.	TRBJ1-1	CASSAGGVRAFF	TGTGCCAGTAGTGCAGGGGGAGTAAGAGCTTTCTTT
TRBV5-1	.	.	TRBJ2-5	CASSLFGYQETQYF	TGCGCCAGCAGCTTGTTCGGGTACCAAGAGACCCAGTACTTC